Below, 26 T cell receptor beta chains from the same sample are listed, as sequenced in a study of blood T cell repertoires in COVID-19. Measured with immunoSEQ multiplex PCR; TCRdb has only the in-frame clones, and not every one. Here the sample spans about 100,000 clones, more than 70% being singletons. Sequences were obtained from peripheral blood. The receptors were gathered from a human donor in a cohort sampled during active COVID-19.

The DNA for the CDR3 is TGCGCCAGCAGTCAATCGTTGGCAGGGGATGCCTACGAGCAGTACTTC. Translation gives CASSQSLAGDAYEQYF. V gene TRBV23-1 combines with J gene TRBJ2-7; possibly TRBD1 for D (6 bases). TRBV23-1 is an ORF; its function is uncertain. Deletions cut 0 bases from V and 2 bases from J, with 14 bases between. This CDR3 region has 16 residues.

The chain combines TRBV27 with TRBJ2-2, with 7 bases identical to TRBD2. Looked up from germline, CDR1 is MNHEY and CDR2 is SMNVEV (reference sequence). V lost 3 bases to trimming and J lost 1 base; unmatched junction nucleotides: 8. The CDR3 covers 17 residues. CDR3 protein: CASSFLGIAGNTGELFF. The CDR3 nucleotides are TGTGCCAGCAGTTTCCTCGGGATAGCGGGGAACACCGGGGAGCTGTTTTTT.

This chain joins TRBV5-1 and TRBJ1-1; 9 bases align to TRBD1. With 7 bases clipped from V and 1 base from J, the junction kept 5 bases outside the gene matches. In germline, CDR1 is SGHRS, CDR2 YFSETQ. The CDR3 has 14 amino acids. The CDR3 DNA reads TGCGCCAGCCACAGGGGGCGGGGGAACACTGAAGCTTTCTTT. Translated, it gives CASHRGRGNTEAFF.

V usage is TRBV21-1 and J usage is TRBJ1-1; no DNA check was done on the table's D call, TRBD1. TRBV21-1 is annotated as a pseudogene. CDR3 length: 15 amino acids. In nucleotides, the CDR3 is TGTGCCAGCAGCAAAGCCGGCAGGGGGCAGTACGAAGCTTTCTTT. It translates to CASSKAGRGQYEAFF.

Regarding this clone: Sequence at one end of the junction differs from germline and may be a read error. The V call is TRBV6-6, the J call TRBJ2-1; TRBD2 agrees at 11 bases. CDR1 is MNHNY and CDR2 is SVGAGI in the germline V gene (reference sequence). This CDR3 has 13 amino acids. CDR3 coding DNA: TGTGCCGGCAGACTAGCGGGGTACAATGAGCAGTTCTTC. Translation: CAGRLAGYNEQFF.

The V call is TRBV10-1, the J call TRBJ2-3; the match to TRBD1 covers 7 bases. Germline CDR1 is WNHNN and CDR2 is SYGVQD (reference sequence). The J segment lost 4 bases and the V segment lost 3 bases, leaving 4 bases of the junction unmatched. The CDR3 is 14 residues long. The CDR3 reads CASSDRGIADTQYF. The DNA for the CDR3 is TGCGCCAGCAGTGACAGGGGGATCGCAGATACGCAGTATTTT.

The chain employs TRBV13 and TRBJ2-5; D perhaps matches TRBD2 (5 bases). The CDR3 covers 15 residues. Trimming shortened V by 4 bases and J by 3 bases, and 15 bases separated the two germline ends. CDR1 PRHDT and CDR2 FYEKMQ come from the germline V gene (reference sequence). The chain's CDR3 is CASSYMRGAEETQYF. The CDR3 DNA is TGTGCCAGCAGCTATATGCGAGGAGCGGAAGAGACCCAGTACTTC.

This chain uses TRBV19 with TRBJ2-1, with D possibly matching TRBD2 (6 bases). The germline gives CDR1 LNHDA, CDR2 SQIVND (reference sequence). With 6 bases removed from V and 9 bases from J, the gap between germline ends came to 12 bases. The CDR3 has 12 residues. The CDR3 DNA reads TGTGCCAGTAGCCCTTGGGGGGTTGAGCAGTTCTTC. Residues: CASSPWGVEQFF. The full variable domain, with the rest looked up from reference TRBV19 and TRBJ2-1, is DGGITQSPKYLFRKEGQNVTLSCEQNLNHDAMYWYRQDPGQGLRLIYYSQIVNDFQKGDIAEGYSVSREKKESFPLTVTSAQKNPTAFYLCASSPWGVEQFFGPGTRLTVL.

This chain joins TRBV7-9 and TRBJ2-7; 10 bases agree with TRBD2. Germline CDR1 SEHNR, CDR2 FQNEAQ (reference sequence). This CDR3 spans 14 amino acids. The ends lost 5 bases at V and 3 bases at J; junction bases unmatched: 4. CDR3 sequence: CASSQSGGGYEQYF. The CDR3 DNA follows: TGTGCCAGCAGCCAGAGCGGGGGGGGCTACGAGCAGTACTTC.

The chain couples TRBV7-9 to TRBJ1-1; D call uncertain. Trimming shortened V by 5 bases and J by 0 bases, and 13 bases separated the two germline ends. Germline values: CDR1 SEHNR, CDR2 FQNEAQ (reference sequence). There are 15 residues in the CDR3. CDR3 protein: CASSPDGTMNTEAFF. CDR3 nucleotides: TGTGCCAGCAGCCCTGACGGAACTATGAACACTGAAGCTTTCTTT.

The chain combines TRBV7-2 with TRBJ2-5, with D maybe TRBD2 (5 bases). CDR3 length: 14 amino acids. Germline CDR1 SGHTA, CDR2 FQGNSA. V shed 5 bases and J shed 6 bases, with 16 bases lying between them. CDR3 nucleotides: TGTGCCAGCAGCCAGAGGGTAGGGCGAAAGACCCAGTACTTC. Amino acid sequence: CASSQRVGRKTQYF.

This clone was seen a few times. The rearrangement links TRBV7-2 to TRBJ1-2; no clear D. CDR3 length equals 13 residues. Per the germline V gene, CDR1 is SGHTA and CDR2 is FQGNSA. The V end lost 6 bases, the J end lost 5 bases, and 13 bases lay between the germline ends. The DNA of the CDR3 is TGTGCCAGCAGACCCAGGTTTGAGTATGGCTACACCTTC. Its protein is CASRPRFEYGYTF.

The chain carries TRBV4-1 and TRBJ1-1; 9 positions match TRBD1. The ends lost 3 bases at V and 9 bases at J; junction bases unmatched: 8. The CDR3 consists of 14 residues. Germline CDR1 is MGHRA and CDR2 is YSYEKL. This CDR3 reads CASSQEGTGRKAFF. CDR3 coding DNA: TGCGCCAGCAGCCAGGAAGGGACAGGGCGAAAAGCTTTCTTT.

This chain connects TRBV5-1 to TRBJ1-5; D might be TRBD1 (6 bases). Germline V lookup: CDR1 SGHRS, CDR2 YFSETQ. Trimming stripped 5 bases from V and 6 bases from J, with 18 bases between. This CDR3 is built from 15 residues. Written as DNA, the CDR3 is TGCGCCAGCAGTGCCGTTGGGGGCGGAGGTCAGCCCCAGCATTTT. Translation: CASSAVGGGGQPQHF.

The chain carries TRBV5-4 and TRBJ2-7, with D maybe TRBD2 (5 bases). The CDR3 totals 17 residues. The V and J ends lost 0 bases and 2 bases respectively, with 18 bases between them. In germline, CDR1 is SGHNT, CDR2 YYREEE (reference sequence). CDR3 DNA sequence: TGTGCCAGCAGCTTGGGGTATCGGGGAGTACAAACCTACGAGCAGTACTTC. Protein sequence: CASSLGYRGVQTYEQYF.

Turning to this clone: One end of the junction is discordant with germline, which a read error may explain. V and J are TRBV5-6 and TRBJ2-7; D perhaps matches TRBD2 (6 bases). Germline CDR1 reads SGHDT; CDR2 reads YYEEEE. CDR3 size: 14 residues. CDR3 coding DNA: TGTGCCAGCAGTTTGGGTGGAGGGCCGAAGCAGCAGTACTTC. Protein product: CASSLGGGPKQQYF.

The chain links TRBV9 to TRBJ2-2, with 8 nucleotides matching TRBD1. The CDR3 is 15 amino acids. V shed 0 bases and J 5 bases; nucleotides not matched to a gene: 3. Germline V gene lookup returns CDR1 SGDLS and CDR2 YYNGEE. CDR3 sequence reads: CASSVGQGYTGELFF. In nucleotides, the CDR3 is TGTGCCAGCAGCGTAGGACAGGGGTATACCGGGGAGCTGTTTTTT.

The chain links TRBV19 to TRBJ1-1; 9 bases line up with TRBD1. This CDR3 spans 15 amino acids. The V gene end was trimmed by 4 bases and the J gene end by 5 bases; junction bases not matched to a gene: 8. The germline V gene has CDR1 LNHDA and CDR2 SQIVND (reference sequence). In DNA, the CDR3 is TGTGCCAGTAGTAGGGGGACAGGGCTTAGGACTGAAGCTTTCTTT. Its protein is CASSRGTGLRTEAFF.

The CDR3 bases are TGTGCCAGCAGCCATGACGGGATACCCTACGAGCAGTACTTC. Translating it yields CASSHDGIPYEQYF. V and J are TRBV6-6 and TRBJ2-7; weak D call: TRBD2 (5 bases). CDR1 is MNHNY and CDR2 is SVGAGI in the germline V gene (reference sequence). With 6 bases removed from V and 2 bases from J, the gap between germline ends came to 14 bases. The CDR3 is 14 amino acids.

The J gene is TRBJ2-1, the V gene TRBV23-1, with D perhaps matching TRBD2 (7 bases). TRBV23-1 is assigned to the ORF class and has an uncertain function. The CDR3 consists of 19 residues. Trimming removed 6 bases at V and 3 bases at J, with 27 bases between. The chain's CDR3 is CASRIIQGRETFCYNEQFF. The CDR3 region has the DNA TGCGCCAGCAGGATCATTCAGGGGCGGGAGACCTTTTGCTACAATGAGCAGTTCTTC.

V is TRBV6-5 and J is TRBJ1-4; possibly TRBD1 for D (6 bases). The germline CDR1 and CDR2 sequences are MNHEY and SVGAGI. Trimming stripped 7 bases from V and 7 bases from J, with 16 bases between. The CDR3 is 14 amino acids. CDR3 DNA sequence: TGTGCCAGCACCTCGCGGACAGTCGGTGAAAAACTGTTTTTT. Its translation: CASTSRTVGEKLFF.

The J gene is TRBJ2-3, the V gene TRBV5-4, with 15 bases matching TRBD2. Trimming removed 0 bases from V and 2 bases from J; junction bases left unmatched: 10. This CDR3 contains 20 residues. CDR1 and CDR2 (germline): SGHNT, YYREEE (reference sequence). The CDR3 loop is CASSLGGLAGGPGLTDTQYF. CDR3 bases: TGTGCCAGCAGCTTGGGAGGACTAGCGGGAGGGCCGGGTCTCACAGATACGCAGTATTTT.

The J gene is TRBJ2-1, the V gene TRBV7-2; TRBD2 matches 9 bases. The germline V gene encodes CDR1 SGHTA and CDR2 FQGNSA. V was clipped by 1 base and J by 5 bases; unmatched bases: 6. This CDR3 region has 16 residues. The CDR3 DNA is TGTGCCAGCAGCTTAGTGCTAGCGGGGTCCCACAATGAGCAGTTCTTC. Residues: CASSLVLAGSHNEQFF.

The chain recombines TRBV3-1 (or the pseudogene TRBV3-2) with TRBJ2-2; D remains unclear. The germline V gene encodes CDR1 LGHDT and CDR2 YNNKEL (reference sequence). With 1 base removed from V and 1 base from J, the gap between germline ends came to 10 bases. This CDR3 has 16 amino acids. CDR3: CASSQVGPENTGELFF. Written as DNA, the CDR3 is TGTGCCAGCAGCCAAGTGGGCCCCGAGAACACCGGGGAGCTGTTTTTT.

This chain uses TRBV19 with TRBJ1-2, with 7 bases aligning to TRBD1. The CDR3 consists of 14 residues. Germline CDR1 and CDR2: LNHDA and SQIVND (reference sequence). Losses at the gene ends were 7 bases for V and 9 bases for J; bases not matched to a gene: 14. In DNA, the CDR3 is TGTGCCAGTAACACAGGGGCCGCCACTCGGAGCTACACCTTC. Translating gives CASNTGAATRSYTF.

The rearrangement uses TRBV6-6 and TRBJ2-7, with 12 bases lining up with TRBD1. V trimming: 0 bases; J trimming: 5 bases; junction bases outside the gene matches: 5. This CDR3 region has 16 residues. Germline CDR1 reads MNHNY; CDR2 reads SVGAGI (reference sequence). The CDR3 DNA follows: TGTGCCAGCAGTTACTCCCCGGGGACAGGGGGCGACGAGCAGTACTTC. Protein: CASSYSPGTGGDEQYF.